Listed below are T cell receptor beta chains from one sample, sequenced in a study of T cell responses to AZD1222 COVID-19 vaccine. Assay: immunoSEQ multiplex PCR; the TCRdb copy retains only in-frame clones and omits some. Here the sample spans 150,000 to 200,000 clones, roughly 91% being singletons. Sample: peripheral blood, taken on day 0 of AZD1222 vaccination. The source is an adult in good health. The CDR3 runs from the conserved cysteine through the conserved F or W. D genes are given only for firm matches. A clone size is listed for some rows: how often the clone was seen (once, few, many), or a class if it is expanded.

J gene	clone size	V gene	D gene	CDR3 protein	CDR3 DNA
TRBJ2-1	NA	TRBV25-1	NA	CASSLAIEQFF	TGTGCCAGCAGTTTAGCCATTGAGCAGTTCTTC
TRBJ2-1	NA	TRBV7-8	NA	CASSFLARDEQFF	TGTGCCAGCAGCTTCCTAGCTAGAGATGAGCAGTTCTTC
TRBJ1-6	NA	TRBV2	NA	CASERGGSPLHF	TGTGCCAGCGAAAGGGGGGGGTCACCCCTCCACTTT
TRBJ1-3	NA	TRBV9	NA	CASSHGGQPGNTIYF	TGTGCCAGCAGCCACGGCGGACAGCCTGGAAACACCATATATTTT
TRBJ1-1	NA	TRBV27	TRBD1	CASSPPGQGSEAFF	TGTGCCAGCAGTCCTCCGGGACAGGGTTCTGAAGCTTTCTTT
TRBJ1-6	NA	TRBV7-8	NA	CASSLDGPTFGPLHF	TGTGCCAGCAGCTTAGACGGCCCCACGTTCGGGCCCCTCCACTTT
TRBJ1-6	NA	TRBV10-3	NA	CAISPWGGGVDNSPLHF	TGTGCCATCAGTCCCTGGGGGGGAGGGGTGGATAATTCACCCCTCCACTTT
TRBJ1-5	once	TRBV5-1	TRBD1	CASSLDGTENQPQHF	TGCGCCAGCAGCTTGGACGGGACAGAGAATCAGCCCCAGCATTTT
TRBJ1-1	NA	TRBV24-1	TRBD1	CATRGGQMNTEAFF	TGTGCCACCAGGGGGGGACAGATGAACACTGAAGCTTTCTTT
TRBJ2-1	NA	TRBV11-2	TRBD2	CASSLDYGGLAGLEQFF	TGTGCCAGCAGCTTAGATTACGGCGGACTAGCGGGTCTTGAGCAGTTCTTC
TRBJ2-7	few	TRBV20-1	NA	CSASGDWGREQYF	TGCAGTGCTAGTGGGGACTGGGGGCGCGAGCAGTACTTC
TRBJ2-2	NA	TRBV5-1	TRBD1	CASSADRAIGELFF	TGCGCCAGCAGCGCGGACAGGGCGATCGGGGAGCTGTTTTTT
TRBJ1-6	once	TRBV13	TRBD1	CASSRPGSGGFSPLHF	TGTGCCAGCAGCCGCCCAGGTTCAGGGGGCTTTTCACCCCTCCACTTT
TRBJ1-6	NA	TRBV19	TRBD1	CASTPARDRGGSPLHF	TGTGCCAGTACCCCGGCCCGGGACAGGGGTGGATCACCCCTCCACTTT
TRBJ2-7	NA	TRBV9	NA	CASSVSDRPYEQYF	TGTGCCAGCAGCGTCTCGGACAGACCCTACGAGCAGTACTTC
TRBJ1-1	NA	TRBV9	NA	CASSVGGERRTEAFF	TGTGCCAGCAGCGTAGGGGGGGAAAGAAGGACTGAAGCTTTCTTT
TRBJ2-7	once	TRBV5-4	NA	CASSLVGGGSREQYF	TGTGCCAGCAGCTTGGTAGGAGGGGGCTCGAGAGAGCAGTACTTC
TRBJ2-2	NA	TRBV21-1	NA	CASNPAGPPNTGELFF	TGTGCCAGCAATCCCGCGGGACCGCCGAACACCGGGGAGCTGTTTTTT
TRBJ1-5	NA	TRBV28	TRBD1	CASSAYRGHQPQHF	TGTGCCAGCAGTGCATACAGGGGGCATCAGCCCCAGCATTTT
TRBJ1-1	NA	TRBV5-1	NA	CASSLGANTEAFF	TGCGCCAGCAGCTTGGGAGCCAACACTGAAGCTTTCTTT
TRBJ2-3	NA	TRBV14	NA	CASSQVLSADTQYF	TGTGCCAGCAGCCAAGTTCTATCCGCAGATACGCAGTATTTT
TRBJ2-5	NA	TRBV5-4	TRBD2	CASSPGLAGGSETQYF	TGTGCCAGCAGCCCGGGACTAGCGGGGGGTTCAGAGACCCAGTACTTC
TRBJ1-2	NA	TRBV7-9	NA	CASSFYVNYGYTF	TGTGCCAGCAGCTTCTATGTGAACTATGGCTACACCTTC
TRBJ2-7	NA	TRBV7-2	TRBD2	CASSSGGGNPIEQYF	TGTGCCAGCAGCTCGGGGGGGGGCAATCCGATCGAGCAGTACTTC
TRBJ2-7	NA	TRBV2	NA	CATRGYSYEQYF	TGTGCCACAAGGGGGTACTCCTACGAGCAGTACTTC
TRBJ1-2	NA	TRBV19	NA	CASSRVGQGVHYGYTF	TGTGCCAGTAGTAGGGTGGGGCAGGGAGTCCACTATGGCTACACCTTC
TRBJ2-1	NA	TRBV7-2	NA	CASSFPVNEQFF	TGTGCCAGCAGCTTTCCGGTAAATGAGCAGTTCTTC
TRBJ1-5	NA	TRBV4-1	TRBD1	CASSQDLGQGISPQHF	TGCGCCAGCAGCCAAGATTTGGGACAGGGTATTTCGCCCCAGCATTTT
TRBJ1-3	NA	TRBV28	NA	CASRHQTIQGLYSGNTIYF	TGTGCCAGCAGACACCAAACCATACAGGGCCTCTACTCTGGAAACACCATATATTTT
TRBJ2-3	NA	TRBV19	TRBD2	CASSIPGLAPTDTQYF	TGTGCCAGTAGTATACCCGGACTAGCGCCCACAGATACGCAGTATTTT
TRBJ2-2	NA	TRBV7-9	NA	CASSLSGITGELFF	TGTGCCAGCAGCTTATCGGGAATCACCGGGGAGCTGTTTTTT
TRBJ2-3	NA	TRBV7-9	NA	CASSPPNRQGHTQYF	TGTGCCAGCAGCCCACCCAACCGGCAGGGACATACGCAGTATTTT
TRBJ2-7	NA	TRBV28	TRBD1	CASSTPDREVEGEQYF	TGTGCCAGCAGCACCCCGGACAGGGAAGTAGAAGGCGAGCAGTACTTC
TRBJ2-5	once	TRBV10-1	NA	CASSPPGEETQYF	TGCGCCAGCAGTCCGCCCGGGGAAGAGACCCAGTACTTC
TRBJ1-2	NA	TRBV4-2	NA	CASSQEVPNYGYTF	TGTGCCAGCAGCCAAGAAGTCCCCAACTATGGCTACACCTTC
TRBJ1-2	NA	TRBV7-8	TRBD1	CASRDPQGDKYGYTF	TGTGCCAGCAGGGACCCACAGGGGGATAAGTATGGCTACACCTTC
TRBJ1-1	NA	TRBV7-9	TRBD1	CASSFLPGQGATNTEAFF	TGTGCCAGCAGCTTCTTACCGGGACAGGGGGCTACCAACACTGAAGCTTTCTTT
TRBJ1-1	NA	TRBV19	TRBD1	CASRARGHTEAFF	TGTGCCAGTAGGGCCAGGGGGCACACTGAAGCTTTCTTT
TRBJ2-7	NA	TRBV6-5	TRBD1	CASEKSGTGGLEQYF	TGTGCCAGCGAAAAATCCGGGACAGGGGGCCTTGAGCAGTACTTC
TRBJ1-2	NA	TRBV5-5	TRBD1	CASSDPGQGYGYTF	TGTGCCAGCAGCGACCCGGGACAGGGCTATGGCTACACCTTC
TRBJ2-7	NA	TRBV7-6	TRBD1	CASSPLTGISYEQYF	TGTGCCAGCAGCCCCCTGACAGGGATATCCTACGAGCAGTACTTC
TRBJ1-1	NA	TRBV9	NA	CASSDDAGTEAFF	TGTGCCAGCAGCGACGACGCCGGGACTGAAGCTTTCTTT
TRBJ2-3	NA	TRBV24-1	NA	CATSVGTTDTQYF	TGTGCCACCAGTGTTGGGACGACAGATACGCAGTATTTT
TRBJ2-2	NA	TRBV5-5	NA	CASSFRLAANTGELFF	TGTGCCAGCAGCTTCAGGCTAGCCGCGAACACCGGGGAGCTGTTTTTT
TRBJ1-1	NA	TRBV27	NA	CASSFLTGPLGTEAFF	TGTGCCAGCAGTTTTCTTACCGGGCCCCTGGGGACTGAAGCTTTCTTT
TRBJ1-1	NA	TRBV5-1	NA	CASSLAEFAGVNTEAFF	TGCGCCAGCAGCTTGGCCGAATTCGCAGGGGTAAACACTGAAGCTTTCTTT